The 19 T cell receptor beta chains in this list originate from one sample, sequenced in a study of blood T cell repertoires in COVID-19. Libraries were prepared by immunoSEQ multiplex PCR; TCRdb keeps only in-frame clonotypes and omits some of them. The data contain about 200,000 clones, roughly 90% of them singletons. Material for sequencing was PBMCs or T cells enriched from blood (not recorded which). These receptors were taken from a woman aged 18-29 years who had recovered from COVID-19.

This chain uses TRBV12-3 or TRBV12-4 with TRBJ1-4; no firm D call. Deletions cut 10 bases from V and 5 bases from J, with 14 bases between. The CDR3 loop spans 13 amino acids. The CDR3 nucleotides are TGTGCCACCACTTCCCCGGGGAATGAAAAACTGTTTTTT. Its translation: CATTSPGNEKLFF.

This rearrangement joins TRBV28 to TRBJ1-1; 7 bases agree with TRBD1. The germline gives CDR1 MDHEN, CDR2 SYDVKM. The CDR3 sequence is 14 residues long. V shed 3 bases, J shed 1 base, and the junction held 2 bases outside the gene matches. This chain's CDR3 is CASSLGQRNTEAFF. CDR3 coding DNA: TGTGCCAGCAGTTTGGGACAGAGGAACACTGAAGCTTTCTTT. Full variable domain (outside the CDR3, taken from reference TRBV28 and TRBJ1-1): DVKVTQSSRYLVKRTGEKVFLECVQDMDHENMFWYRQDPGLGLRLIYFSYDVKMKEKGDIPEGYSVSREKKERFSLILESASTNQTSMYLCASSLGQRNTEAFFGQGTRLTVV.

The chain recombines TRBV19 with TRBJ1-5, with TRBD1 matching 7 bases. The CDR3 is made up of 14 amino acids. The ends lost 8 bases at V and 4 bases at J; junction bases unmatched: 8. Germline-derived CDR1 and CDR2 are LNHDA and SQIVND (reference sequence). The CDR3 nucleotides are TGTGCCAGTGACCCAGGGGGGCATAATCAGCCCCAGCATTTT. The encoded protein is CASDPGGHNQPQHF.

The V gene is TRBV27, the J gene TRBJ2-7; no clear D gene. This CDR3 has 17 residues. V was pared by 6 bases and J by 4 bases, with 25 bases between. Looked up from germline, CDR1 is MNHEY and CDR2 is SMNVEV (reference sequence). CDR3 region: CASREAGYPESIYEQYF. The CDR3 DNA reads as TGTGCCAGCAGAGAAGCAGGATACCCTGAGTCGATATACGAGCAGTACTTC.

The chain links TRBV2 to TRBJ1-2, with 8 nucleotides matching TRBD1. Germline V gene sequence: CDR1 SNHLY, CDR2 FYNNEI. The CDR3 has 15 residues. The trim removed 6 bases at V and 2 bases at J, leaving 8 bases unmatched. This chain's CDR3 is CASRRDRPVNYGYTF. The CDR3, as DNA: TGTGCCAGCAGGAGGGACAGGCCAGTAAACTATGGCTACACCTTC.

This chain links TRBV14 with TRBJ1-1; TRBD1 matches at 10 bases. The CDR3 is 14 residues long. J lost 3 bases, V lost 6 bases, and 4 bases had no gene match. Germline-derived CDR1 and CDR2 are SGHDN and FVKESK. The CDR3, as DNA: TGTGCCAGCAGACTTGGGACAGGGGACACTGAAGCTTTCTTT. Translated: CASRLGTGDTEAFF. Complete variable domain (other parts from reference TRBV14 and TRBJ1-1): EAGVTQFPSHSVIEKGQTVTLRCDPISGHDNLYWYRRVMGKEIKFLLHFVKESKQDESGMPNNRFLAERTGGTYSTLKVQPAELEDSGVYFCASRLGTGDTEAFFGQGTRLTVV.

Here the CDR3 DNA reads TGTGCCAGCAGCCTAGGCGGGGGCCCAAGCAATGAGCAGTTCTTC. It yields the protein CASSLGGGPSNEQFF. The chain uses TRBV11-3 and TRBJ2-1, with D possibly matching TRBD2 (7 bases). V lost 5 bases and J 6 bases, leaving 17 bases between the germline ends. Germline V gene lookup returns CDR1 SGHNT and CDR2 YENEEA. CDR3 length: 15 residues.

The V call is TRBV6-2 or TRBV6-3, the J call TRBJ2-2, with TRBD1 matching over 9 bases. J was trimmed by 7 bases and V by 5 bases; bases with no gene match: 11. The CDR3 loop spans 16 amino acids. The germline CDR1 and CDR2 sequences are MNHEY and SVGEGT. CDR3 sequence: CASSPTRTGVLGELFF. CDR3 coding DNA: TGTGCCAGCAGTCCCACCCGGACAGGGGTGCTCGGGGAGCTGTTTTTT.

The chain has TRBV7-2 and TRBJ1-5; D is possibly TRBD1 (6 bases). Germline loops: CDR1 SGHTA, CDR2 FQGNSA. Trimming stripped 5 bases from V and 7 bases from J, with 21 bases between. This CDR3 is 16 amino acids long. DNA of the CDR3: TGTGCCAGCAGCCCCTTACCCGACAGGCGGGGGCAGCCCCAGCATTTT. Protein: CASSPLPDRRGQPQHF.

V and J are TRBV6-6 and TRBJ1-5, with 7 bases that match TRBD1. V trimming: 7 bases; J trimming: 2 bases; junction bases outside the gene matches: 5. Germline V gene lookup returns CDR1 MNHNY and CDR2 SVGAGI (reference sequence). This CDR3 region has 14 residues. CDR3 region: CASNRQGGNQPQHF. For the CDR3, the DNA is TGTGCCAGCAACCGACAGGGCGGCAATCAGCCCCAGCATTTT.

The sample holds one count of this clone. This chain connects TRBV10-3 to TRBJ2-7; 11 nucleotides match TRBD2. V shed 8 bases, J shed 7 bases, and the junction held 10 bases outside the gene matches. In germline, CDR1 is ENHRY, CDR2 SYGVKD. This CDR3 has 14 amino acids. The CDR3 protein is CAIARLAGTGEQYF. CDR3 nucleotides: TGTGCCATCGCTAGACTAGCGGGGACCGGGGAGCAGTACTTC.

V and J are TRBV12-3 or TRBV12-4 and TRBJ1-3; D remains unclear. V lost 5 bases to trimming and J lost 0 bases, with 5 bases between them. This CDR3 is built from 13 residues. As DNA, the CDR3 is TGTGCCAGCAGTCCCTCCTCTGGAAACACCATATATTTT. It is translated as CASSPSSGNTIYF.

The CDR3 nucleotides read TGTGCCAGCAGCTTCCAGGGGGATAAGCTGTTTTTT. Its protein product is CASSFQGDKLFF. V and J are TRBV7-9 and TRBJ1-4, with 7 bases lining up with TRBD1. This CDR3 comprises 12 residues. Per germline, CDR1 SEHNR and CDR2 FQNEAQ (reference sequence). V shed 3 bases and J 14 bases; nucleotides not matched to a gene: 6.

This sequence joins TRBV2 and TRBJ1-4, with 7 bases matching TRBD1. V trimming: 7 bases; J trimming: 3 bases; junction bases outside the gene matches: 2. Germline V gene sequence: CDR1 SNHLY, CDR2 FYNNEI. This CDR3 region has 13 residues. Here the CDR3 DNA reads TGTGCCAGCAATAGGGGGCCTAATGAAAAACTGTTTTTT. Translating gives CASNRGPNEKLFF.

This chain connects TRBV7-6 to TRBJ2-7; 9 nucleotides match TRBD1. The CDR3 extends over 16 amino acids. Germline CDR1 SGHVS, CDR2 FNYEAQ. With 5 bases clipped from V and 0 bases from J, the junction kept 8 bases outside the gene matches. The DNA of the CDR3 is TGTGCCAGCAGCCCTACAAGGACAGGGGTCTCCTACGAGCAGTACTTC. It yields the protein CASSPTRTGVSYEQYF.

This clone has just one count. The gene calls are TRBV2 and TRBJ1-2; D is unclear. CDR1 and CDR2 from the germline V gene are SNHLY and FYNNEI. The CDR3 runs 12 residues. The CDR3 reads CATPFVAYGYTF. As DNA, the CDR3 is TGTGCTACCCCGTTTGTAGCTTATGGCTACACCTTC.

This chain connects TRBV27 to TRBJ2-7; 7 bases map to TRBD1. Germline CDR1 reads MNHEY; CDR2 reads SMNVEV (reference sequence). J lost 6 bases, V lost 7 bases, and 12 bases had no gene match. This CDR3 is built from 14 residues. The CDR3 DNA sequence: TGTGCCAGCAAACCCATTCAGGGGGTCATCGAGCAGTACTTC. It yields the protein CASKPIQGVIEQYF.

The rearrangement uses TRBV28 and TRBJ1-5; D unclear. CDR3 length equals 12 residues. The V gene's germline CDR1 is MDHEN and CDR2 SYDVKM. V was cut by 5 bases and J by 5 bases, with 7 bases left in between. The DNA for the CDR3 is TGTGCCAGCAGTGAGAGGGATCAGCCCCAGCATTTT. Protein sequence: CASSERDQPQHF. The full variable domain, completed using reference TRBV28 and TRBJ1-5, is DVKVTQSSRYLVKRTGEKVFLECVQDMDHENMFWYRQDPGLGLRLIYFSYDVKMKEKGDIPEGYSVSREKKERFSLILESASTNQTSMYLCASSERDQPQHFGDGTRLSIL.

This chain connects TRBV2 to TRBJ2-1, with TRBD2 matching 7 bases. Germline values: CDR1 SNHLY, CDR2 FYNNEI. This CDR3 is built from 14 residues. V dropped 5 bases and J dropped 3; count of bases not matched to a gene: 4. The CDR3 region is CASSYLAVYNEQFF. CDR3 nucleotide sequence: TGTGCCAGCAGTTACCTAGCGGTCTACAATGAGCAGTTCTTC.